This T cell receptor (beta chain) derives from a study of Ad26.COV2.S vaccination and SARS-CoV-2 variants. Study observations and caveats: Analytic work on TCR breadth and depth might have understated the full extent of total T cell responses.

The table came from immunoSEQ multiplex PCR; TCRdb's copy has only in-frame clones and leaves some out. This sample yields around 300,000 clones, of which 65% to 90% are seen a single time; about 10% belongs to the top ten. In the case of this clone: Antigen unknown.

Treatment reported: around 19 received Ad26.COV2.S at low or high dose, single or two shots; about 5 received placebo; per-sample allocation not given. Following the first vaccine or placebo injection, samples were taken on day 63. This receptor was obtained from a person aged 18-60 years who received the Ad26.COV2.S COVID-19 vaccine or a placebo. The sequenced sample was peripheral blood, obtained in a trial of Ad26.COV2.S vaccine versus placebo.

The CDR3 here is CASSFIAGAETQYF. The CDR3 region has the DNA TGTGCCAGTAGTTTTATAGCGGGAGCAGAGACCCAGTACTTC. V and J are TRBV19 and TRBJ2-5; 9 bases agree with TRBD2. Germline assignment: CDR1 LNHDA and CDR2 SQIVND (reference sequence). V was pared by 5 bases and J by 4 bases, with 5 bases of the junction left unmatched. This CDR3 has 14 amino acids.